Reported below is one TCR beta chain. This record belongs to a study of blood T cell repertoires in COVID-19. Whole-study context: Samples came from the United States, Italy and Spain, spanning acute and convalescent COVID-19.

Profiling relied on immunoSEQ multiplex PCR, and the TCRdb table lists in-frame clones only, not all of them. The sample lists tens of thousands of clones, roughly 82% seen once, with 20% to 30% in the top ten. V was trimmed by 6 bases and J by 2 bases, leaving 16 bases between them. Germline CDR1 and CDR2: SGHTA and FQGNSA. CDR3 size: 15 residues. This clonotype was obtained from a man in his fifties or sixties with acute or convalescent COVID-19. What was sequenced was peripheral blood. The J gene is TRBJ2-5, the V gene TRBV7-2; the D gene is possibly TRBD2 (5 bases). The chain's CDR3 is CASSFANGVQETQYF. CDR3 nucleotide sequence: TGTGCCAGCAGTTTCGCAAACGGGGTACAAGAGACCCAGTACTTC. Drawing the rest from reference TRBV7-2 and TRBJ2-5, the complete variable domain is GAGVSQSPSNKVTEKGKDVELRCDPISGHTALYWYRQSLGQGLEFLIYFQGNSAPDKSGLPSDRFSAERTGGSVSTLTIQRTQQEDSAVYLCASSFANGVQETQYFGPGTRLLVL.